One sample yielded the 26 T cell receptor beta chains listed below, sequenced in a study of shared T cell receptors in the human thymus. Profiled with immunoSEQ multiplex PCR; TCRdb holds only in-frame clones, not every one. This table holds roughly 560,000 clones, around 82% found once. The data were also submitted as part of a second study, on human thymus T cells.

Sequenced: thymocytes. The receptors were gathered from a boy younger than two with a congenital heart defect.

This rearrangement joins TRBV7-3 to TRBJ2-1; 8 bases match TRBD2. Germline loops: CDR1 SGHTA, CDR2 FQGTGA. V trimming: 0 bases; J trimming: 4 bases; junction bases outside the gene matches: 5. The CDR3 has 16 residues. CDR3 bases: TGTGCCAGCAGCTTAACTGACGCGGGAGGTTACAATGAGCAGTTCTTC. The encoded protein is CASSLTDAGGYNEQFF.

This clone was recorded once. The DNA for the CDR3 is TGCAGCGTTCACAAGGGACAGAGGAACACTGAAGCTTTCTTT. This gives the protein CSVHKGQRNTEAFF. V and J are TRBV29-1 and TRBJ1-1; 7 nucleotides align to TRBD1. V shed 5 bases and J 1 base; nucleotides not matched to a gene: 7. The CDR3 sequence is 14 residues long. Germline CDR1 reads SQVTM; CDR2 reads ANQGSEA.

This rearrangement joins TRBV4-2 to TRBJ1-5; D ambiguous. The CDR3 consists of 16 residues. Germline-derived CDR1 and CDR2 are LGHNA and YNFKEQ. V lost 4 bases and J lost 0, with 13 bases in between. As DNA, the CDR3 is TGTGCCAGCAGCCCCCATCGTACTTTTAGCAATCAGCCCCAGCATTTT. Translation gives CASSPHRTFSNQPQHF.

V gene TRBV12-5 combines with J gene TRBJ2-1, with D uncertain. CDR3 size: 19 residues. V lost 0 bases to trimming and J lost 9 bases, with 27 bases between them. CDR1 is LGHNT, CDR2 FRNRAP, per germline. DNA of the CDR3: TGTGCTAGTGGTTTGGTACCCAACTCCCCAAACCCGGGTTTTATTGAGCAGTTCTTC. The encoded protein is CASGLVPNSPNPGFIEQFF.

This chain links TRBV7-3 with TRBJ2-7, with 8 positions matching TRBD2. V was clipped by 5 bases and J by 3 bases; unmatched bases: 15. CDR1 is SGHTA, CDR2 FQGTGA, per germline. The CDR3 contains 17 residues. This chain's CDR3 is CASSPMGGSGGFYEQYF. The CDR3 DNA reads TGTGCCAGCAGCCCGATGGGAGGGAGCGGGGGTTTCTACGAGCAGTACTTC.

The V call is TRBV20-1, the J call TRBJ2-2; no reliable D call. The germline CDR1 and CDR2 sequences are DFQATT and SNEGSKA (reference sequence). CDR3 length equals 11 residues. V lost 3 bases, J lost 7 bases, and 6 bases lay in between. The CDR3 region has the DNA TGCAGTGCTAGTTTAGTCGGGGAGCTGTTTTTT. Its translation is CSASLVGELFF.

V and J are TRBV28 and TRBJ2-2, with TRBD1 matching over 8 bases. V gave up 5 bases and J gave up 3 bases; unmatched junction bases: 11. This CDR3 is built from 17 residues. Germline CDR1 reads MDHEN; CDR2 reads SYDVKM. The CDR3 coding sequence is TGTGCCAGCAGTACCCAGGGGGCTAGGCCCCACACCGGGGAGCTGTTTTTT. Protein sequence: CASSTQGARPHTGELFF. Drawing the rest from reference TRBV28 and TRBJ2-2, the complete variable domain is DVKVTQSSRYLVKRTGEKVFLECVQDMDHENMFWYRQDPGLGLRLIYFSYDVKMKEKGDIPEGYSVSREKKERFSLILESASTNQTSMYLCASSTQGARPHTGELFFGEGSRLTVL.

The rearrangement uses TRBV4-2 and TRBJ2-1, with unresolved D. Trimming left V 1 base short and J 0 bases short, with 13 bases between. CDR3 length: 17 amino acids. Germline-derived CDR1 and CDR2 are LGHNA and YNFKEQ. The DNA of the CDR3 is TGTGCCAGCAGCCAAGTAGGCTCGTCTAGCTCCTACAATGAGCAGTTCTTC. It encodes CASSQVGSSSSYNEQFF.

V and J are TRBV6-6 and TRBJ2-2, with D tentatively TRBD2 (5 bases). V was trimmed by 7 bases and J by 4 bases, leaving 16 bases between them. The V gene's germline CDR1 is MNHNY and CDR2 SVGAGI (reference sequence). The CDR3 length is 15 residues. This chain's CDR3 is CASTPGESSTGELFF. DNA of the CDR3: TGTGCCAGCACCCCCGGGGAGTCGAGCACCGGGGAGCTGTTTTTT.

This clone was recorded only once. V usage is TRBV28 and J usage is TRBJ2-2; 9 positions match TRBD2. Germline-derived CDR1 and CDR2 are MDHEN and SYDVKM. This CDR3 is built from 17 residues. V dropped 3 bases and J dropped 9; count of bases not matched to a gene: 14. The chain's CDR3 is CASSLRPGLALVRELFF. CDR3 coding DNA: TGTGCCAGCAGTTTGCGACCGGGACTAGCACTGGTTAGGGAGCTGTTTTTT. The whole variable domain, remainder taken from reference TRBV28 and TRBJ2-2, is DVKVTQSSRYLVKRTGEKVFLECVQDMDHENMFWYRQDPGLGLRLIYFSYDVKMKEKGDIPEGYSVSREKKERFSLILESASTNQTSMYLCASSLRPGLALVRELFFGEGSRLTVL.

This chain uses TRBV30 with TRBJ2-5, with TRBD2 identical over 9 bases. Germline V gene data show CDR1 as GTSNPN and CDR2 as SVGIG (reference sequence). This CDR3 spans 13 amino acids. With 3 bases clipped from V and 3 bases from J, the junction kept 2 bases outside the gene matches. The CDR3 loop is CAWRTSGKETQYF. CDR3 nucleotide sequence: TGTGCCTGGAGGACTAGCGGAAAAGAGACCCAGTACTTC.

The chain is built from TRBV9 and TRBJ2-1; 11 bases agree with TRBD2. Germline V gene data show CDR1 as SGDLS and CDR2 as YYNGEE. The CDR3 totals 18 residues. V trimming: 4 bases; J trimming: 4 bases; junction bases outside the gene matches: 13. CDR3 protein: CASSSPSNASGRYNEQFF. DNA for the CDR3: TGTGCCAGCAGCTCTCCCTCCAACGCTAGCGGGAGGTACAATGAGCAGTTCTTC.

About this clone: One end of the junction is discordant with germline, which a read error may explain. The J gene is TRBJ2-2, the V gene TRBV7-7; 7 bases line up with TRBD1. There are 14 residues in the CDR3. Germline V CDR1 and CDR2: SSHAT, FNYEAQ (reference sequence). DNA of the CDR3: TGTGCTAGCAGCAGGGACAGCTACACCGGGGAGCTGTTTTTT. Protein product: CASSRDSYTGELFF.

V is TRBV5-1 and J is TRBJ1-2; D gene uncertain. The CDR3 has 15 residues. V was cut by 4 bases and J by 4 bases, with 17 bases left in between. Per germline, CDR1 SGHRS and CDR2 YFSETQ. CDR3 in amino acids: CASSPPPERGYGYTF. In DNA form, the CDR3 reads TGCGCCAGCAGCCCACCTCCCGAGAGAGGCTATGGCTACACCTTC.

V gene TRBV11-3 combines with J gene TRBJ2-7, with 11 positions matching TRBD1. Germline V gene data show CDR1 as SGHNT and CDR2 as YENEEA. This CDR3 is 15 amino acids long. V trimming: 5 bases; J trimming: 6 bases; junction bases outside the gene matches: 9. The CDR3 is CASSRPPGQGGEQYF. The DNA of the CDR3 is TGTGCCAGCAGCCGACCGCCGGGACAGGGGGGCGAGCAGTACTTC.

The chain joins TRBV4-3 to TRBJ2-2; 10 nucleotides agree with TRBD2. CDR3 length equals 17 residues. After removal of 2 bases from V and 1 base from J, the junction contained 4 bases not matched to a gene. The germline V gene encodes CDR1 LGHNA and CDR2 YSLEER. Written as DNA, the CDR3 is TGCGCCAGCAGCCAACCACGGACTAGCGGGAACACCGGGGAGCTGTTTTTT. Protein: CASSQPRTSGNTGELFF.

This chain connects TRBV19 to TRBJ2-1, with D unclear. Trimming pared 6 bases from V and 3 bases from J, leaving 9 bases between. Germline-derived CDR1 and CDR2 are LNHDA and SQIVND (reference sequence). The CDR3 contains 13 residues. The CDR3 coding sequence is TGTGCCAGTAGCCTAGACCACTACAATGAGCAGTTCTTC. Protein sequence: CASSLDHYNEQFF.

The gene calls are TRBV14 and TRBJ1-1; 8 bases fit TRBD1. V gave up 5 bases and J gave up 4 bases; unmatched junction bases: 9. Germline-derived CDR1 and CDR2 are SGHDN and FVKESK. The CDR3 consists of 15 residues. The CDR3 region has the DNA TGTGCCAGCAGCTTCTTACAGGGGGGAGGCACTGAAGCTTTCTTT. Its protein product is CASSFLQGGGTEAFF. The complete variable domain, with remaining parts taken from reference TRBV14 and TRBJ1-1, reads EAGVTQFPSHSVIEKGQTVTLRCDPISGHDNLYWYRRVMGKEIKFLLHFVKESKQDESGMPNNRFLAERTGGTYSTLKVQPAELEDSGVYFCASSFLQGGGTEAFFGQGTRLTVV.

This clone has a handful of counts. The chain couples TRBV29-1 to TRBJ2-1; D might be TRBD1 (8 bases). The germline V gene has CDR1 SQVTM and CDR2 ANQGSEA. This CDR3 has 15 residues. The V end lost 3 bases, the J end lost 4 bases, and 16 bases lay between the germline ends. CDR3 residues: CSVDQTGEGYNEQFF. The CDR3 DNA is TGCAGCGTTGACCAGACAGGGGAGGGTTACAATGAGCAGTTCTTC.

The chain couples TRBV4-1 to TRBJ2-7; no definite D call. The CDR3 has 17 residues. Trimming took off 2 bases at V and 1 base at J, with 18 bases between the two ends. CDR1 and CDR2 from the germline V gene are MGHRA and YSYEKL. CDR3 in amino acids: CASSQRLTLSGSYEQYF. The DNA of the CDR3 is TGCGCCAGCAGCCAACGATTGACTCTTAGTGGGTCCTACGAGCAGTACTTC.

This clone came up a few times. V gene TRBV5-1 combines with J gene TRBJ2-5; D possibly corresponds to TRBD2 (6 bases). The CDR3 contains 16 residues. The V gene's germline CDR1 is SGHRS and CDR2 YFSETQ. V was trimmed by 2 bases and J by 0 bases, leaving 14 bases between them. The CDR3 nucleotides read TGCGCCAGCAGCTTTACTAGCAGCCGGTACCAAGAGACCCAGTACTTC. Amino acids: CASSFTSSRYQETQYF.

The CDR3, as DNA: TGTGCCAGCAGCCGTCTAACGGCCTACGAGCAGTACTTC. It translates to CASSRLTAYEQYF. The chain uses TRBV14 and TRBJ2-7, with D unresolved. CDR1 SGHDN and CDR2 FVKESK come from the germline V gene. Deletions cut 4 bases from V and 2 bases from J, with 9 bases between. The CDR3 loop spans 13 amino acids. Full variable domain (missing parts from reference TRBV14 and TRBJ2-7): EAGVTQFPSHSVIEKGQTVTLRCDPISGHDNLYWYRRVMGKEIKFLLHFVKESKQDESGMPNNRFLAERTGGTYSTLKVQPAELEDSGVYFCASSRLTAYEQYFGPGTRLTVT.

This clone was detected only a few times. The CDR3 region has the DNA TGTGCCAGCAGGACAGGGGGCTCGGGAGATACGCAGTATTTT. This gives the protein CASRTGGSGDTQYF. V gene TRBV27 combines with J gene TRBJ2-3; TRBD1 aligns across 10 bases. This CDR3 contains 14 residues. Germline V CDR1 and CDR2: MNHEY, SMNVEV (reference sequence). With 6 bases clipped from V and 5 bases from J, the junction kept 5 bases outside the gene matches.

The CDR3 region is CASSLPGTRHYGYTF. The CDR3 DNA sequence: TGTGCCAGCAGTTTACCAGGAACACGGCACTATGGCTACACCTTC. The chain links TRBV28 to TRBJ1-2, with unresolved D. The CDR3 length is 15 residues. Trimming removed 2 bases from V and 3 bases from J, with 13 bases in between. The germline V gene has CDR1 MDHEN and CDR2 SYDVKM.

The chain is built from TRBV14 and TRBJ2-7; D gene uncertain. Germline CDR1 is SGHDN and CDR2 is FVKESK. The V end lost 0 bases, the J end lost 2 bases, and 8 bases lay between the germline ends. The CDR3 is 14 amino acids. As DNA, the CDR3 is TGTGCCAGCAGCCAAGACAGGAATCCCTACGAGCAGTACTTC. Its translation is CASSQDRNPYEQYF.

The CDR3 sequence is CASSHVARDSYEQYF. CDR3 DNA sequence: TGCGCCAGCAGCCATGTGGCCCGGGACTCCTACGAGCAGTACTTC. V gene TRBV4-3 combines with J gene TRBJ2-7; possibly TRBD2 for D (5 bases). V shed 3 bases and J shed 0 bases, with 12 bases lying between them. CDR1 and CDR2 from the germline V gene are LGHNA and YSLEER. CDR3 length: 15 amino acids.